Each of the 25 T cell receptor beta chains below was sequenced from the same sample in a study of lymphopenia after photon versus proton radiotherapy. Only in-frame clones appear in the TCRdb table, and some are missing; sequencing was by immunoSEQ multiplex PCR. Of some 27,000 clones listed, 87% were seen once; the top ten hold roughly 50%. The sequences come from peripheral blood, collected from a patient treated with proton-based radiotherapy. Source of these receptors: a woman aged 60-70 years with cholangiocarcinoma. Some clones in this sample may be carry-over from other donors' samples.

The chain links TRBV27 to TRBJ2-7; no clear D. Germline CDR1 is MNHEY and CDR2 is SMNVEV (reference sequence). The CDR3 has 13 amino acids. V was trimmed by 5 bases and J by 5 bases, leaving 13 bases between them. The CDR3 sequence: CASSVARRHEQYF. CDR3 coding DNA: TGTGCCAGCAGTGTGGCTAGGAGACACGAGCAGTACTTC.

CDR3 nucleotides: TGTGCCAGCAGCTTAGGAGGGGGCAGCACTGAAGCTTTCTTT. It codes for CASSLGGGSTEAFF. The gene calls are TRBV11-2 and TRBJ1-1; 7 bases are a match to TRBD1. The CDR3 loop spans 14 amino acids. V shed 1 base and J 4 bases; nucleotides not matched to a gene: 3. Germline V gene data show CDR1 as SGHAT and CDR2 as FQNNGV.

The rearrangement uses TRBV5-1 and TRBJ1-1; 11 bases agree with TRBD1. V gave up 4 bases and J gave up 11 bases; unmatched junction bases: 7. CDR1 is SGHRS, CDR2 YFSETQ, per germline. There are 13 residues in the CDR3. The CDR3 loop reads CASSVGQGVEAFF. CDR3 bases: TGCGCCAGCAGCGTGGGACAGGGGGTTGAGGCTTTCTTT.

V is TRBV5-1 and J is TRBJ2-1, with 12 bases aligning to TRBD2. V dropped 7 bases and J dropped 7; count of bases not matched to a gene: 12. From germline, CDR1 is SGHRS and CDR2 YFSETQ. This CDR3 comprises 16 residues. CDR3 residues: CASGLAGGPSVNEQFF. The CDR3 DNA reads TGCGCCAGCGGGCTAGCGGGAGGGCCCTCAGTTAATGAGCAGTTCTTC.

This chain connects TRBV19 to TRBJ2-1; 12 bases align to TRBD2. Germline CDR1 reads LNHDA; CDR2 reads SQIVND (reference sequence). V lost 5 bases, J lost 10 bases, and 6 bases stayed unmatched. The CDR3 totals 14 residues. The CDR3 nucleotides read TGTGCCAGTAGTGTCCTAGCGGGAGGGAACGAGCAGTTCTTC. It codes for CASSVLAGGNEQFF. Full variable domain (rest looked up from reference TRBV19 and TRBJ2-1): DGGITQSPKYLFRKEGQNVTLSCEQNLNHDAMYWYRQDPGQGLRLIYYSQIVNDFQKGDIAEGYSVSREKKESFPLTVTSAQKNPTAFYLCASSVLAGGNEQFFGPGTRLTVL.

The chain joins TRBV9 to TRBJ2-7; no clear D gene. Germline CDR1 SGDLS, CDR2 YYNGEE. The V and J ends lost 0 bases and 3 bases respectively, with 7 bases between them. The CDR3 runs to 13 residues. The CDR3 DNA follows: TGTGCCAGCAGCGTAGTGCCAGGCTACGAGCAGTACTTC. Translated: CASSVVPGYEQYF. Full variable domain (outside the CDR3, taken from reference TRBV9 and TRBJ2-7): DSGVTQTPKHLITATGQRVTLRCSPRSGDLSVYWYQQSLDQGLQFLIQYYNGEERAKGNILERFSAQQFPDLHSELNLSSLELGDSALYFCASSVVPGYEQYFGPGTRLTVT.

This clone was detected only a few times. For the CDR3, the DNA is TGTGCCAGCAGTGCCCCGACGGCCGGCTCCTACAATGAGCAGTTCTTC. Its protein is CASSAPTAGSYNEQFF. The chain joins TRBV2 to TRBJ2-1; D unresolved. CDR3 length: 16 residues. Germline V lookup: CDR1 SNHLY, CDR2 FYNNEI. The germline V and J ends were trimmed by 4 bases and 0 bases, with 13 bases remaining between them. The variable domain in full, completed from reference TRBV2 and TRBJ2-1, reads EPEVTQTPSHQVTQMGQEVILRCVPISNHLYFYWYRQILGQKVEFLVSFYNNEISEKSEIFDDQFSVERPDGSNFTLKIRSTKLEDSAMYFCASSAPTAGSYNEQFFGPGTRLTVL.

V gene TRBV7-7 combines with J gene TRBJ2-5; D ambiguous. The V gene lost 0 bases and the J gene lost 0 bases, with 5 bases spanning the gap. CDR1 and CDR2 from the germline V gene are SSHAT and FNYEAQ (reference sequence). The CDR3 extends over 14 amino acids. CDR3 in amino acids: CASSLAGDQETQYF. The CDR3 DNA follows: TGTGCCAGCAGCTTAGCGGGCGACCAAGAGACCCAGTACTTC.

V gene TRBV19 combines with J gene TRBJ1-6; TRBD1 is a possible D gene (5 bases). Per the germline V gene, CDR1 is LNHDA and CDR2 is SQIVND (reference sequence). The CDR3 loop spans 14 amino acids. V was shortened by 3 bases and J by 6 bases, with 9 bases between the two germline ends. Here the CDR3 DNA reads TGTGCCAGTAGTATCGAACAGGTTAATTCACCCCTCCACTTT. Its translation: CASSIEQVNSPLHF.

This rearrangement joins TRBV7-9 to TRBJ2-1, with D unresolved. CDR1 is SEHNR, CDR2 FQNEAQ, per germline (reference sequence). The V and J ends lost 3 bases and 10 bases respectively, with 7 bases between them. The CDR3 loop spans 11 amino acids. CDR3 in amino acids: CASSLAREQFF. The DNA of the CDR3 is TGTGCCAGCAGCTTGGCTCGCGAGCAGTTCTTC.

This clone was counted once. This chain uses TRBV7-6 with TRBJ2-5; TRBD1 agrees at 10 bases. The J call could be wrong; TRBJ2-7 is a better fit for the DNA end. This CDR3 has 16 amino acids. Germline assignment: CDR1 SGHVS and CDR2 FNYEAQ. CDR3 DNA: TGTGCCAGCAGCCCTATAGCGGACAGGGGGTTCTACGAGCAGTACTTC. This gives the protein CASSPIADRGFYEQYF.

This chain uses TRBV4-3 with TRBJ2-3; tentatively, D is TRBD2 (5 bases). The germline V gene has CDR1 LGHNA and CDR2 YSLEER. Trimming cost V 4 bases and J 0 bases, with 14 bases left between them. CDR3 length equals 16 residues. The CDR3 DNA reads TGCGCCAGCAGCCCCGGCCGGGAAACTAGCACAGATACGCAGTATTTT. Encoded protein: CASSPGRETSTDTQYF.

The chain employs TRBV4-1 and TRBJ2-7; 8 bases fit TRBD2. V gave up 1 base and J gave up 7 bases; unmatched junction bases: 12. The CDR3 length is 16 residues. The germline V gene has CDR1 MGHRA and CDR2 YSYEKL. The CDR3 protein is CASSQGRASGLREQYF. The CDR3 coding sequence is TGCGCCAGCAGCCAAGGTAGGGCTAGCGGGCTCCGTGAGCAGTACTTC.

The genes are TRBV7-6 and TRBJ2-7; 7 bases fit TRBD1. The junction had 10 bases not matched to a gene; V was cut back by 1 base and J by 4 bases. The CDR3 contains 16 residues. CDR1 SGHVS and CDR2 FNYEAQ come from the germline V gene. Here the CDR3 reads CASSLEPGQIFYEQYF. CDR3 nucleotide sequence: TGTGCCAGCAGCTTAGAGCCGGGACAGATATTTTACGAGCAGTACTTC. Supplemented by reference TRBV7-6 and TRBJ2-7, the full variable domain reads GAGVSQSPRYKVTKRGQDVALRCDPISGHVSLYWYRQALGQGPEFLTYFNYEAQQDKSGLPNDRFSAERPEGSISTLTIQRTEQRDSAMYRCASSLEPGQIFYEQYFGPGTRLTVT.

V and J are TRBV27 and TRBJ1-5, with 7 positions matching TRBD1. Germline V gives CDR1 MNHEY, CDR2 SMNVEV (reference sequence). CDR3 length equals 16 residues. V was pared by 2 bases and J by 3 bases, with 7 bases of the junction left unmatched. The CDR3 DNA follows: TGTGCCAGCAGTTTAGGAGGCAGGGGGTCCAATCAGCCCCAGCATTTT. Its protein product is CASSLGGRGSNQPQHF.

The chain employs TRBV18 and TRBJ2-7; no clear D gene. With 4 bases removed from V and 6 bases from J, the gap between germline ends came to 13 bases. Germline CDR1 and CDR2: KGHSH and LQKENI. This CDR3 is built from 13 residues. Here the CDR3 reads CASSLQHNGEQYF. The CDR3 DNA reads TGTGCCAGCTCACTTCAACATAACGGCGAGCAGTACTTC. The full variable domain, rest sourced from reference TRBV18 and TRBJ2-7, is NAGVMQNPRHLVRRRGQEARLRCSPMKGHSHVYWYRQLPEEGLKFMVYLQKENIIDESGMPKERFSAEFPKEGPSILRIQQVVRGDSAAYFCASSLQHNGEQYFGPGTRLTVT.

J is TRBJ2-2 and V is TRBV11-2, with 7 bases identical to TRBD2. V dropped 5 bases and J dropped 2; count of bases not matched to a gene: 11. Germline CDR1 and CDR2: SGHAT and FQNNGV. The CDR3 contains 17 residues. The CDR3 DNA follows: TGTGCCAGCAGCCGAACTGATATGGGACTAAACACCGGGGAGCTGTTTTTT. Translating gives CASSRTDMGLNTGELFF.

The rearrangement uses TRBV7-2 and TRBJ2-7, with TRBD2 identical over 8 bases. This CDR3 is built from 14 residues. J was trimmed by 1 base and V by 6 bases; bases with no gene match: 5. CDR1 and CDR2 from the germline V gene are SGHTA and FQGNSA. The CDR3 sequence: CASRGGGISYEQYF. CDR3 nucleotide sequence: TGTGCCAGCAGGGGCGGGGGGATTTCCTACGAGCAGTACTTC.

This chain uses TRBV12-5 with TRBJ1-2; 11 nucleotides align to TRBD1. The CDR3 is 16 amino acids. From germline, CDR1 is LGHNT and CDR2 FRNRAP. V trimming: 2 bases; J trimming: 6 bases; junction bases outside the gene matches: 8. DNA of the CDR3: TGTGCTAGTGGTTTGCCGCCGGGACAGGGGGTAAATGGCTACACCTTC. Encoded protein: CASGLPPGQGVNGYTF.

The chain is built from TRBV12-5 and TRBJ2-5; the match to TRBD1 covers 7 bases. There are 16 residues in the CDR3. The V and J ends lost 0 bases and 3 bases, in that order; junction bases with no gene match: 7. The germline V gene has CDR1 LGHNT and CDR2 FRNRAP. CDR3 sequence (DNA): TGTGCTAGTGGTTTGGTCCGGGACAGCGTGAAAGAGACCCAGTACTTC. It specifies CASGLVRDSVKETQYF.

V is TRBV30 and J is TRBJ1-3; 9 bases are shared with TRBD1. CDR1 GTSNPN and CDR2 SVGIG come from the germline V gene (reference sequence). With 2 bases clipped from V and 2 bases from J, the junction kept 4 bases outside the gene matches. The CDR3 runs to 15 residues. CDR3: CAWSRDRAAGNTIYF. The CDR3 coding sequence is TGTGCCTGGAGTCGGGACAGGGCGGCTGGAAACACCATATATTTT.

This clone has only one observation. The V call is TRBV11-2, the J call TRBJ2-7; 7 nucleotides match TRBD1. With V trimmed by 5 bases and J by 4 bases, 11 bases remained unmatched. The CDR3 spans 15 residues. Germline V gene data show CDR1 as SGHAT and CDR2 as FQNNGV. In DNA form, the CDR3 reads TGTGCCAGCAGCCAAGGGCCGGACAGGCGTTACGAGCAGTACTTC. Translated: CASSQGPDRRYEQYF.

This clone came up a few times. The chain combines TRBV7-9 with TRBJ1-3, with D perhaps matching TRBD1 (5 bases). This CDR3 has 14 amino acids. CDR1 and CDR2 (germline): SEHNR, FQNEAQ (reference sequence). Trimming removed 5 bases from V and 2 bases from J, with 10 bases in between. CDR3 protein: CASSPPDTGNTIYF. The CDR3 nucleotides read TGTGCCAGCAGCCCGCCGGACACTGGAAACACCATATATTTT. Supplemented by reference TRBV7-9 and TRBJ1-3, the full variable domain reads DTGVSQNPRHKITKRGQNVTFRCDPISEHNRLYWYRQTLGQGPEFLTYFQNEAQLEKSRLLSDRFSAERPKGSFSTLEIQRTEQGDSAMYLCASSPPDTGNTIYFGEGSWLTVV.

The chain joins TRBV18 to TRBJ2-1; no reliable D call. The CDR3 totals 13 residues. V shed 6 bases and J shed 4 bases, with 10 bases lying between them. Germline assignment: CDR1 KGHSH and CDR2 LQKENI. The CDR3 nucleotides are TGTGCCAGCTCCTCCGGGTTGTACAATGAGCAGTTCTTC. Protein product: CASSSGLYNEQFF.

This chain joins TRBV7-2 and TRBJ2-5, with TRBD1 matching 7 bases. After removal of 5 bases from V and 0 bases from J, the junction contained 9 bases not matched to a gene. The CDR3 totals 16 residues. The germline V gene has CDR1 SGHTA and CDR2 FQGNSA. The DNA for the CDR3 is TGTGCCAGCAGCCAGGGACAGCAGACGTACCAAGAGACCCAGTACTTC. Encoded protein: CASSQGQQTYQETQYF. Based on the CDR3 plus reference TRBV7-2 and TRBJ2-5, the full variable domain is GAGVSQSPSNKVTEKGKDVELRCDPISGHTALYWYRQSLGQGLEFLIYFQGNSAPDKSGLPSDRFSAERTGGSVSTLTIQRTQQEDSAVYLCASSQGQQTYQETQYFGPGTRLLVL.